Detailed here is one T cell receptor (beta chain). This clone's antigen is unknown. Per-nucleotide qualities are absent, and no much larger clonotype sits a single base away. Library method: RACE. The data were produced on a NextSeq 500. During library preparation, unique molecular identifiers were attached to individual cDNA molecules so that TCRs could be counted in a quantitative, reproducible way. For every blood RNA sample, sequencing covered both the TCR alpha and TCR beta chains. Processing in the source paper ran as follows. Samples had a median of 95,638 TCRs, with a range from roughly 23,224 to 700,000. V, J and CDR3 annotation of the TCR reads was performed with the Decombinator software suite. For PS versus PT1 abundance plots, all samples were subsampled to the same number of TCRs (28,000). Expanded TCRs were defined as absent before sensitization and observed at least eight times at the 2-week time point. The public reads were reprocessed in TCRdb via fastp at Q25 and MiXCR, keeping in-frame beta chains. One record per CDR3 amino acid sequence lists the most common genes and DNA. The V and J calls were not made by the authors but by TCRdb's processing. Counted in this sample were some 99,000 distinct CDR3 sequences; roughly a tenth of them appeared once. The ten largest clones add up to 3.1% of the sample.

The data derive from a study of human T cells and chemical hapten exposure (dated by TCRdb to the early 2020s). About the study as a whole: For sensitization, 2% DPC in acetone was applied to an approximately 2 cm by approximately 2 cm area of upper inner arm skin. Most of the patients in the cohort were female, and the cohort covered alopecia areata with under or over 50% scalp involvement, alopecia totalis and alopecia universalis. The libraries were sequenced as a pool, and the TCR yield per sample differed mostly because of small variations in library volumes within the pool. Blood was sampled from patients pre-sensitization (week 0) and at 2, 6 and about 24 weeks after DPC sensitization. Patch tests used Finn chambers with 0.01% DPC on the upper back, scored after 6 days by International Contact Dermatitis Research Group standards. Blood for TCR sequencing was provided by twenty-nine alopecia patients at one to four time points (pre-sensitization, 2, 6 and 24 weeks). Peripheral blood TCR repertoire changes were tracked in vivo in alopecia patients during primary and secondary sensitization to the hapten diphenylcyclopropenone (DPC). Patients additionally received weekly therapeutic DPC doses to the scalp throughout the approximately 25-week study period. Here is what the overall study found, with its caveats: Because every patient had alopecia, a presumed autoimmune disease, the patients' immune response might differ from that of healthy individuals. A positive correlation was found between the number of PT1 expanded TCRs and patch test score, with significance reached at thresholds 8, 16 and 32 but not 4. After repeated subsampling, changes were observed in the strength of the expansion versus patch-test correlation and in the threshold at which the correlation became significant. Significantly more large CDR3 similarity clusters were formed by expanded TCRs than by pre-sensitization or healthy control sets, consistent with antigen-driven responses. The number of TCRs above 1 in 1000 frequency did not change with DPC sensitization; there was no evidence of global repertoire structure alterations.

The sample's time point label, decoded: patch test 2, 6 weeks after DPC sensitization. In light of the paper, this sample's treatment or condition label describes: therapeutic diphenylcyclopropenone sensitization with weekly scalp DPC. Blood at each patch-test visit was drawn before the patch test was applied. To be eligible, patients had to be aged 18 to 70, diagnosed with alopecia and judged suitable for DPC therapy, while pregnant patients were excluded. Unfractionated whole blood was collected in Tempus Blood RNA tubes, and total RNA was extracted from that blood. The germline V gene gives CDR1 as SGHTA and CDR2 as FQGNSA. From the cysteine through the phenylalanine, the CDR3 covers 15 amino acids. Only the CDR3 DNA is retained, 45 bases long and in frame from the first base. V loses 5 bases of germline sequence and J loses 6 bases, and the interval between the two ends is 16 bases.

The sequence was obtained from a woman in her 40s with alopecia areata. Some clones in this sample may be carry-over from other donors' samples. Sequenced material: whole blood, taken in connection with sensitization to the hapten diphenylcyclopropenone (DPC). The chain links TRBV7-2 with TRBJ2-2, with an unclear D gene assignment. The CDR3 corresponds to CASSQDGLVSGELFF. The DNA reads TGTGCCAGCAGCCAAGATGGGCTAGTCTCCGGGGAGCTGTTTTTT.